This TCR beta chain stems from a study of T cells in Graves' hyperthyroidism and ophthalmopathy. Study findings and constraints: Before onset, ophthalmopathy was predicted by the model a median roughly 6.8 months earlier.

As for this clonotype: No antigen is known for it.

RNA transcripts provided the source from which TCR beta CDR3 regions were amplified. The TCR CDR3 was amplified in a first-round RT-PCR using the HTBI primer set. TCRdb redid the calling of the multiplex PCR reads with MiXCR, one entry per CDR3 protein. The sample has 450,000 to 700,000 distinct CDR3 sequences, 40% to 55% seen once; the top ten hold about 8.3%. With 0 bases removed from V and 2 bases from J, the gap between germline ends came to 13 bases. The CDR3 spans 16 residues. CDR1 MGHRA and CDR2 YSYEKL come from the germline V gene. Stable Graves' hyperthyroidism denoted no ophthalmopathy progression over 18 months. Disease duration under 2 months; hyperthyroidism patients were aged 18 to 65. Reasons for excluding patients were uncontrolled infection, other autoimmune disease, pregnancy or lactation.

The rearrangement joins TRBV4-1 to TRBJ1-2, with D possibly matching TRBD1 (5 bases). The sample comprised peripheral blood or thyroid tissue (not recorded which). The clonotype originates from a woman aged 18-29 years with Graves' hyperthyroidism. The CDR3 region is CASSQDGHSYNYGYTF. CDR3 nucleotide sequence: TGCGCCAGCAGCCAAGATGGACATTCGTACAACTATGGCTACACCTTC.